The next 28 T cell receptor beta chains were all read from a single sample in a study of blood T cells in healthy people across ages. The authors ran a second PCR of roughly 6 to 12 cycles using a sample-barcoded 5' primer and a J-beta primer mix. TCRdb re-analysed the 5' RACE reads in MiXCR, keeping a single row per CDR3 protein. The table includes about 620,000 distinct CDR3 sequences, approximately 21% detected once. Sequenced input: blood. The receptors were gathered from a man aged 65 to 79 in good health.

DNA for the CDR3: TGTGCCAGCAGTGATGGGACAGGGGCGAACACCGGGGAGCTGTTTTTT. Amino acid sequence: CASSDGTGANTGELFF. This chain uses TRBV6-2 or TRBV6-3 with TRBJ2-2, with TRBD1 matching over 10 bases. Germline loops: CDR1 MNHEY, CDR2 SVGEGT. This CDR3 spans 16 amino acids. V was pared by 5 bases and J by 0 bases, with 3 bases of the junction left unmatched.

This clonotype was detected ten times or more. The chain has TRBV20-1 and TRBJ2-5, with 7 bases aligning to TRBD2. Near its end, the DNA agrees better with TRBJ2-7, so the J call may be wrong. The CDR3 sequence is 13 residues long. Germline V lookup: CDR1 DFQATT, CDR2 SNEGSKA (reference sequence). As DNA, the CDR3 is TGCAGTGCTAGCTCTAGCGGCTCCTACGAGCAGTACTTC. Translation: CSASSSGSYEQYF.

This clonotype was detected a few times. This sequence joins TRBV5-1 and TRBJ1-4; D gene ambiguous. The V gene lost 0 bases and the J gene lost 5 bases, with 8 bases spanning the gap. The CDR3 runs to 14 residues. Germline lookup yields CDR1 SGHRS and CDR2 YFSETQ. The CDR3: CASSLAAGNEKLFF. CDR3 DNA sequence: TGCGCCAGCAGCTTGGCCGCAGGAAATGAAAAACTGTTTTTT.

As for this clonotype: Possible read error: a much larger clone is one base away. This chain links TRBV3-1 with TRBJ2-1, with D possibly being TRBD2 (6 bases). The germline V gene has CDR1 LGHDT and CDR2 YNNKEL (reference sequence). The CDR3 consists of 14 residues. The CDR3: CAGSQEAGRNEQFF. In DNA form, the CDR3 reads TGTGCCGGCAGCCAAGAGGCCGGGAGAAATGAGCAGTTCTTC.

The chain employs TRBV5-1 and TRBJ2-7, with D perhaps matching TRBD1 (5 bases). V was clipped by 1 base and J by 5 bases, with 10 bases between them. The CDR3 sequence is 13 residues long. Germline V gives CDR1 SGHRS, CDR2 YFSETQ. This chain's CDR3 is CASSLPGADEQYF. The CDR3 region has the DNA TGCGCCAGCAGCTTGCCTGGGGCTGACGAGCAGTACTTC.

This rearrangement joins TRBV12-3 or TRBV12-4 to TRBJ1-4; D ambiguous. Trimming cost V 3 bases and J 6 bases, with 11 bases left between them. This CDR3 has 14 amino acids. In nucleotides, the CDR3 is TGTGCCAGCAGTTTTACGGGTTTGGATGAAAAACTGTTTTTT. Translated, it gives CASSFTGLDEKLFF.

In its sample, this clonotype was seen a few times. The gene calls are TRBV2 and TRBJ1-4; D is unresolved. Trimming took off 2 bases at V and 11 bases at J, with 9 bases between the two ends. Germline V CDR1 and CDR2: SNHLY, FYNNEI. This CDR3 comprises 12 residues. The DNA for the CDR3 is TGTGCCAGCAGTGAAAGTTACAGCAAACTGTTTTTT. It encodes CASSESYSKLFF.

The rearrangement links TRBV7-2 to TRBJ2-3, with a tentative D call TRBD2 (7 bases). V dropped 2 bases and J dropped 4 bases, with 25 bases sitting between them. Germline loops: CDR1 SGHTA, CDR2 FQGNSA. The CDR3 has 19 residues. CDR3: CASSLSWGGAGMWPDTQYF. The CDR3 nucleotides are TGTGCCAGCAGCTTAAGTTGGGGGGGCGCGGGCATGTGGCCAGATACGCAGTATTTT.

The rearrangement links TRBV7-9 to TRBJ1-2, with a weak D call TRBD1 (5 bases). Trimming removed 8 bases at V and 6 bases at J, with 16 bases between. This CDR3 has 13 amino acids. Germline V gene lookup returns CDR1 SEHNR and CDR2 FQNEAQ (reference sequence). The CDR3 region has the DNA TGTGCCAGCGCCCCGGGGGATGGTCATGGCTACACCTTC. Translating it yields CASAPGDGHGYTF.

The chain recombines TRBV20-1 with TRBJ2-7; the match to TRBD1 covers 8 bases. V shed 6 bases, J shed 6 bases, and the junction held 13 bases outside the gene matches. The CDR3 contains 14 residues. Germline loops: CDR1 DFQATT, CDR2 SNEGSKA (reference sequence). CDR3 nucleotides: TGCAGTGCGCCTCGACTTACAGGGGGGTTCGAGCAGTACTTC. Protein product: CSAPRLTGGFEQYF.

CDR3 in DNA: TGCAGTGCTCAATCGTATGCCGGGGGGAGTTTTTCCTACGAGCAGTACTTC. Its protein product is CSAQSYAGGSFSYEQYF. The V call is TRBV20-1, the J call TRBJ2-7, with 7 bases lining up with TRBD2. Germline-derived CDR1 and CDR2 are DFQATT and SNEGSKA (reference sequence). After removal of 5 bases from V and 1 base from J, the junction contained 17 bases not matched to a gene. The CDR3 is 17 amino acids.

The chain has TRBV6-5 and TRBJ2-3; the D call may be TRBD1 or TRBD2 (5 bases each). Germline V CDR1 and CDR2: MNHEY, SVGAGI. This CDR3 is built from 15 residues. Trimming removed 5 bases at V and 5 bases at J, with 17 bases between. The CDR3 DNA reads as TGTGCCAGCAGTGGCCGGGACCCCACCGGAGATACGCAGTATTTT. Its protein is CASSGRDPTGDTQYF.

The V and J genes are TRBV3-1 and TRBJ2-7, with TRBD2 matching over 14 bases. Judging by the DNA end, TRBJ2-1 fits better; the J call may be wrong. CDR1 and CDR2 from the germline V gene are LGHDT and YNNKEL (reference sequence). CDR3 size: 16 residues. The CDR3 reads CASSLGTSGRSDEQFF. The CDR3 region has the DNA TGTGCCAGCAGCCTTGGGACTAGCGGGAGAAGCGATGAGCAGTTCTTC.

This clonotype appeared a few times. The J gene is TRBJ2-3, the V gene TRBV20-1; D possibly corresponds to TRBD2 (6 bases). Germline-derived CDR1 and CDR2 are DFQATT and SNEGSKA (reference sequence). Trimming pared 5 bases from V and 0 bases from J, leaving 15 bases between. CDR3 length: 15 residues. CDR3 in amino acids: CSASDSGRSTDTQYF. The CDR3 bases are TGCAGTGCTTCAGATAGCGGAAGAAGCACAGATACGCAGTATTTT.

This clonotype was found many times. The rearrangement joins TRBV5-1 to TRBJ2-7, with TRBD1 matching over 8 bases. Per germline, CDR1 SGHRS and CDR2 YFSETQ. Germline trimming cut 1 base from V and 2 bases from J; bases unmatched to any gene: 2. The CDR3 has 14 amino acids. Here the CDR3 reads CASSLQGAAYEQYF. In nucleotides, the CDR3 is TGCGCCAGCAGCTTGCAGGGGGCTGCCTACGAGCAGTACTTC.

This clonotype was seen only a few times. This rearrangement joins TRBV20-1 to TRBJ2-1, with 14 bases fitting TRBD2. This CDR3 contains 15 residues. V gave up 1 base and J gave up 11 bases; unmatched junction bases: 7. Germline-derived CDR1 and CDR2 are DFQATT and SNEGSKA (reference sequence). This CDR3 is CSARGSGLAGVKQFF. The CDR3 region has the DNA TGCAGTGCTAGAGGCTCGGGACTAGCGGGAGTTAAGCAGTTCTTC.

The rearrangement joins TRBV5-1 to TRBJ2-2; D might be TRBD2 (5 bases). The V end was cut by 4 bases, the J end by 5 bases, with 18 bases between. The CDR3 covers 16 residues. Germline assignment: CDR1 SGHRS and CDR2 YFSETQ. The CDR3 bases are TGCGCCAGCAGCATACTAGTGGGAGTTGAGACCGGGGAGCTGTTTTTT. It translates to CASSILVGVETGELFF.

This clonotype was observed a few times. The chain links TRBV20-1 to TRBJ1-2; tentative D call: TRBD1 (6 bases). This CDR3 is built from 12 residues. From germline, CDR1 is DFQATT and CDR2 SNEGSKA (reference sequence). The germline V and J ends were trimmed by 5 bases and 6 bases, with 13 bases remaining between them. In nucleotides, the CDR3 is TGCAGTGCTGGCGCAGGGGAGGATGGCTACACCTTC. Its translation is CSAGAGEDGYTF.

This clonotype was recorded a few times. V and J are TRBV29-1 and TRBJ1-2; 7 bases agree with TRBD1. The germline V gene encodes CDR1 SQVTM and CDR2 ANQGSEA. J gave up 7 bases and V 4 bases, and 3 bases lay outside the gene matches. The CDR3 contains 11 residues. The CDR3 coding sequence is TGCAGCGTTGCCGCAGGGGGTGGCTACACCTTC. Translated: CSVAAGGGYTF.

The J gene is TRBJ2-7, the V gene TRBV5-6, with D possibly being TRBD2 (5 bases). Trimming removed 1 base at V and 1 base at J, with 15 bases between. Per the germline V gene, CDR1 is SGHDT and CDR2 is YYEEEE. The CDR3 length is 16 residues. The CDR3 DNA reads TGTGCCAGCAGCTTGCTTTCAAGGACTCAGTCCTACGAGCAGTACTTC. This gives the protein CASSLLSRTQSYEQYF.

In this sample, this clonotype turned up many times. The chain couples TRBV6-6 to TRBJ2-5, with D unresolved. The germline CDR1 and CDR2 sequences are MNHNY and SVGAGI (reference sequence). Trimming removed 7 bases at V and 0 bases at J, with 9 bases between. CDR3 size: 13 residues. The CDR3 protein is CASTLPYQETQYF. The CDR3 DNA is TGTGCCAGCACCCTCCCGTACCAAGAGACCCAGTACTTC.

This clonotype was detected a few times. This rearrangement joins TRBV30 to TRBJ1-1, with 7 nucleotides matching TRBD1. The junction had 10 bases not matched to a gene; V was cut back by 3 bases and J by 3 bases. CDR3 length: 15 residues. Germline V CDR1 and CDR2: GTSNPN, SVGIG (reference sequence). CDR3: CAWRKRDSVYTEAFF. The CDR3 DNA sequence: TGTGCCTGGAGGAAAAGGGACAGTGTGTACACTGAAGCTTTCTTT. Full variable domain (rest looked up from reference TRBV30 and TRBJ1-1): SQTIHQWPATLVQPVGSPLSLECTVEGTSNPNLYWYRQAAGRGLQLLFYSVGIGQISSEVPQNLSASRPQDRQFILSSKKLLLSDSGFYLCAWRKRDSVYTEAFFGQGTRLTVV.

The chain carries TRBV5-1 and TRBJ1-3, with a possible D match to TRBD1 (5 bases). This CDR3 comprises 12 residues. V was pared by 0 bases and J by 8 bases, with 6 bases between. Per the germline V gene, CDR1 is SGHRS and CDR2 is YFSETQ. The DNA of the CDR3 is TGCGCCAGCAGCTTGGTGGGGGACACCATATATTTT. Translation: CASSLVGDTIYF.

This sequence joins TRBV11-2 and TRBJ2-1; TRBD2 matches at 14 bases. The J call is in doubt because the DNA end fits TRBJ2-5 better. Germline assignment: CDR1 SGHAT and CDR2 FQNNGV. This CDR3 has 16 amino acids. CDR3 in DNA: TGTGCCAGCAGCTTAGGGACTAGCGGGAGGACGGAGACCCAGTACTTC. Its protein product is CASSLGTSGRTETQYF.

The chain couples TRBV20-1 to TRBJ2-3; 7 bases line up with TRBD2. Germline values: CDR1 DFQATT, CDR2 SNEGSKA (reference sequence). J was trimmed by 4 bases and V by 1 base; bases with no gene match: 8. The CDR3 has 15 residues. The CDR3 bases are TGCAGTGCTAGAGCCGGCGGGAGTACTGCAGATACGCAGTATTTT. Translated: CSARAGGSTADTQYF.

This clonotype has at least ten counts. Here the CDR3 DNA reads TGCGCCAGCAGCTCCGCGGGACAGTCCACCTACAATGAGCAGTTCTTC. It translates to CASSSAGQSTYNEQFF. The chain uses TRBV5-1 and TRBJ2-1, with D possibly matching TRBD1 (7 bases). Germline lookup yields CDR1 SGHRS and CDR2 YFSETQ. The V and J ends lost 3 bases and 2 bases respectively, with 15 bases between them. This CDR3 has 16 residues.

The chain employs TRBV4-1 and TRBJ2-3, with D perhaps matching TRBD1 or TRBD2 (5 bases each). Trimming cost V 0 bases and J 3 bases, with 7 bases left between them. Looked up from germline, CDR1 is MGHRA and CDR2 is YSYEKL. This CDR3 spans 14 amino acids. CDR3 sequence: CASSQERGTDTQYF. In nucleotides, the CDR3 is TGCGCCAGCAGCCAAGAGAGGGGAACAGATACGCAGTATTTT.

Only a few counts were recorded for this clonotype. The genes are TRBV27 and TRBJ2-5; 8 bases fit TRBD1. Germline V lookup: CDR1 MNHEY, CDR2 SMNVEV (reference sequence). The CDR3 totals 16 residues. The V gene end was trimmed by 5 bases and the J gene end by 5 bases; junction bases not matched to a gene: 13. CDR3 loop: CASSLDRGRSRETQYF. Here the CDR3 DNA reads TGTGCCAGCAGTCTAGACAGGGGCCGGTCCAGGGAGACCCAGTACTTC.